A selection of T cell receptor beta chains follows, all from one sample in a study of PD-1 blockade in mismatch repair-deficient tumors. Only in-frame clones appear in the TCRdb table, and some are missing; sequencing was by immunoSEQ multiplex PCR. The data show about 79,000 clones, approximately 81% seen once. This specimen was peripheral blood, taken 44 weeks after starting pembrolizumab. Receptors originate from an adult with mismatch repair-deficient cancer. Both conserved end residues are part of each CDR3. A D gene is named only where the DNA matches it firmly. Clone size is not always given. Where it is, it says once, few, many or a class for expanded clones.

cdr3_nt	cdr3_aa	d_call	j_call	clone_size	v_call
TGTGCCAGCAGCTTACTAGCGGGATGGGCCGGGGAGCTGTTTTTT	CASSLLAGWAGELFF	TRBD2	TRBJ2-2	-	TRBV7-2
TGTGCCAGCAGTGAAAGGGGAAAGGGGGGACTAGCCTACAATGAGCAGTTCTTC	CASSERGKGGLAYNEQFF	TRBD2	TRBJ2-1	-	TRBV25-1
TGCGCCAGCAGCGGGGGACTAGCGGGAACCTACGAGCAGTACTTC	CASSGGLAGTYEQYF	TRBD2	TRBJ2-7	few	TRBV5-1
TGTGCCAGTAGCAGGGACAACAACCTAGACGAGCAGTACTTC	CASSRDNNLDEQYF	-	TRBJ2-7	-	TRBV19
TGTGCCAGCAGCTTCATCGGACAGGGTACCTACGAGCAGTACTTC	CASSFIGQGTYEQYF	-	TRBJ2-7	-	TRBV21-1
TGTGCCAGCAGCCCCTCCCTACAGAAAAGGGGCTCTGGGGCCAACGTCCTGACTTTC	CASSPSLQKRGSGANVLTF	-	TRBJ2-6	-	TRBV11-2
TGTGCCAGCAGCGATTCGACAGGGGGCTCCCCCTACGAGCAGTACTTC	CASSDSTGGSPYEQYF	TRBD1	TRBJ2-7	-	TRBV25-1
TGTGCCAGCAGACAGGGCCTTTCCTCTACGACCCAGTACTTC	CASRQGLSSTTQYF	-	TRBJ2-5	-	TRBV6-5
TGTGCCAGCAGTTCATTACTGACTAGCGGGAGAACAGAGCAGTACTTC	CASSSLLTSGRTEQYF	TRBD2	TRBJ2-7	-	TRBV27
TGTGCCTGTGCTAGGGAGCCAACTAATGAAAAACTGTTTTTT	CACAREPTNEKLFF	-	TRBJ1-4	-	TRBV30
TGCAGCGTTGAGTCTAGCGGGACCTACGAGCAGTACTTC	CSVESSGTYEQYF	TRBD2	TRBJ2-7	-	TRBV29-1
TGTGCCTGGAGTGGCGCGGGGACCTATGGCTACACCTTC	CAWSGAGTYGYTF	-	TRBJ1-2	few	TRBV30
TGTGCCAGCTTACAGGACACCACAGATACGCAGTATTTT	CASLQDTTDTQYF	-	TRBJ2-3	few	TRBV6-1
TGTGCCAGCAGTGAACAGGTCAAACGCCCAATAAGCGAAGCTTTCTTT	CASSEQVKRPISEAFF	-	TRBJ1-1	few	TRBV6-1
TGTGCCATCAGTGGGACTAGCGGGGGGCTGGGGACGGAGACCCAGTACTTC	CAISGTSGGLGTETQYF	TRBD2	TRBJ2-5	-	TRBV10-3
TGTGCCACCAGCAGAGCCCCAGGGGCTGGGGCCAACGTCCTGACTTTC	CATSRAPGAGANVLTF	-	TRBJ2-6	-	TRBV15
TGTGCCAGCACTCTGAACACTGAAGCTTTCTTT	CASTLNTEAFF	-	TRBJ1-1	-	TRBV25-1
TGTGCCAGTAATCTGAGGGGGTCCGGGGAGCTGTTTTTT	CASNLRGSGELFF	-	TRBJ2-2	-	TRBV19
TGTGCTACGTTGGGGGGGAACACTGAAGCTTTCTTT	CATLGGNTEAFF	-	TRBJ1-1	-	TRBV7-9
TGTGCCAGCAGCCCTAGGGGGGGTGAAGCTTTCTTT	CASSPRGGEAFF	-	TRBJ1-1	-	TRBV7-6
TGTGCCAGCAGCTCCGGGACTAGCGGGAGGGTAAATGAGCAGTTCTTC	CASSSGTSGRVNEQFF	TRBD2	TRBJ2-1	-	TRBV5-4
TGTGCCAGTAGTGAACCGGGACTACCACGACCCTACGAGCAGTACTTC	CASSEPGLPRPYEQYF	TRBD2	TRBJ2-7	-	TRBV19
TGTGCCAGCAGCTTCGGAGGGTCTGGGGCCAACGTCCTGACTTTC	CASSFGGSGANVLTF	-	TRBJ2-6	once	TRBV7-8
TGTGCCAGCCTGTTGGGGCGACTAGCGGGAGAAGGATACGAGCAGTACTTC	CASLLGRLAGEGYEQYF	TRBD2	TRBJ2-7	-	TRBV2
TGCGCCAGCAGCTATTCCGGGACAGGGGAATACGAGCAGTACTTC	CASSYSGTGEYEQYF	TRBD1	TRBJ2-7	few	TRBV4-1
TGTGCCAGCAGGCGCGCGACAGTCCCTGGCTACACCTTC	CASRRATVPGYTF	-	TRBJ1-2	once	TRBV27
TGTGCCAGCAGCTTAAGGTTCGGTCCCTACGAGCAGTACTTC	CASSLRFGPYEQYF	-	TRBJ2-7	once	TRBV7-2
TGTGCCTGGAGTCCCCCGACTAGCGGGAGGCAGACCCAGTACTTC	CAWSPPTSGRQTQYF	TRBD2	TRBJ2-5	-	TRBV30
TGTGCCAGCAGCTCTAGACTAGCGGGAGGGGTCGGGGAGCTGTTTTTT	CASSSRLAGGVGELFF	TRBD2	TRBJ2-2	few	TRBV9
TGTGCCAGCAGTTACCTTAGCGGGACCCAGTACTTC	CASSYLSGTQYF	-	TRBJ2-5	-	TRBV6-5
TGCGCCAGCAGTGAGCGTCGGGGAACCCAAAAAACCTACGAGCAGTACTTC	CASSERRGTQKTYEQYF	-	TRBJ2-7	-	TRBV10-1
TGTGCCATCAGTGAGCAGAACTATGGCTACACCTTC	CAISEQNYGYTF	-	TRBJ1-2	-	TRBV10-3
TGTGCCAGCAGCGCAGGGTTCTCTGGAAACACCATATATTTT	CASSAGFSGNTIYF	-	TRBJ1-3	-	TRBV6-1
TGCGCCAGCAGCGACCCAGGGTCTACTGGAAACACCATATATTTT	CASSDPGSTGNTIYF	-	TRBJ1-3	-	TRBV5-1
TGTGCCAGCAGCCCGACAGATACCAATGAAAAACTGTTTTTT	CASSPTDTNEKLFF	-	TRBJ1-4	-	TRBV6-5
TGCGCCAGCAGCTTGGGGGGAGGGCCCAAAGAGCAGTACTTC	CASSLGGGPKEQYF	TRBD2	TRBJ2-7	-	TRBV5-1
TGCGCCAGCAGCCAAGCAGTGGGCGGATACACAGATACGCAGTATTTT	CASSQAVGGYTDTQYF	-	TRBJ2-3	-	TRBV4-1
TGTGCCAGCAGCACGGGACAGGGAAAAGAGACCCAGTACTTC	CASSTGQGKETQYF	TRBD1	TRBJ2-5	-	TRBV7-8
TGTGCCTGTCGCTTTAGGCTCGATGTTGGGGAGCTGTTTTTT	CACRFRLDVGELFF	-	TRBJ2-2	-	TRBV30
TGTGCCAGCAGCTTACCCGGCCCACAACTTAACTATGGCTACACCTTC	CASSLPGPQLNYGYTF	-	TRBJ1-2	few	TRBV7-9
TGTGCCAGCAGCTTAGGATTGTTGGGGGCTTTAGGGGTTGGCTACACCTTC	CASSLGLLGALGVGYTF	-	TRBJ1-2	-	TRBV7-9
TGTGCCAGCAGTTTATCGCAAGGGTTGGGAAACTATGGCTACACCTTC	CASSLSQGLGNYGYTF	-	TRBJ1-2	-	TRBV27
TGTGCCAGCGGCCCGGGACAGCGTAGCTTTTATGGCTACACCTTC	CASGPGQRSFYGYTF	TRBD1	TRBJ1-2	-	TRBV11-3
TGTGCCAGCAGCGTAGGCCCCGGGGGGGCGGGCTACAATGAGCAGTTCTTC	CASSVGPGGAGYNEQFF	TRBD2	TRBJ2-1	-	TRBV9
TGTGCCAGCAGTTACTTGGAGGGGGCGGGAAACACCATATATTTT	CASSYLEGAGNTIYF	TRBD1	TRBJ1-3	-	TRBV6-6
TGTGCCAGCAGCAGGGGACGTGGTGTCGCAGATACGCAGTATTTT	CASSRGRGVADTQYF	-	TRBJ2-3	-	TRBV7-3
TGTGCTAGCAGCTTAAGTGACGACGGGAACTACGAGCAGTACTTC	CASSLSDDGNYEQYF	-	TRBJ2-7	-	TRBV7-7
TGCGCCAGCAGCTCTGGGACAGCCGCTTCCTACGAGCAGTACTTC	CASSSGTAASYEQYF	TRBD1	TRBJ2-7	-	TRBV5-1
TGTGCCAGCTCACTCCGACAGGGGGCGGATACCGGGGAGCTGTTTTTT	CASSLRQGADTGELFF	TRBD1	TRBJ2-2	-	TRBV18
TGCGCCAGCAGCTCGAGGGGTCCCTACGAGCAGTACTTC	CASSSRGPYEQYF	-	TRBJ2-7	-	TRBV5-1
TGTGCCAGCAGCGCTACTAGCGGCTCCTACAATGAGCAGTTCTTC	CASSATSGSYNEQFF	TRBD2	TRBJ2-1	few	TRBV7-2
TGTGCCAGCAGCCCGTGGACAGCCAACACTGAAGCTTTCTTT	CASSPWTANTEAFF	-	TRBJ1-1	-	TRBV5-5
TGTGCCAGCAGCTTAGATGCATCCAGGAACACTGAAGCTTTCTTT	CASSLDASRNTEAFF	-	TRBJ1-1	-	TRBV11-2